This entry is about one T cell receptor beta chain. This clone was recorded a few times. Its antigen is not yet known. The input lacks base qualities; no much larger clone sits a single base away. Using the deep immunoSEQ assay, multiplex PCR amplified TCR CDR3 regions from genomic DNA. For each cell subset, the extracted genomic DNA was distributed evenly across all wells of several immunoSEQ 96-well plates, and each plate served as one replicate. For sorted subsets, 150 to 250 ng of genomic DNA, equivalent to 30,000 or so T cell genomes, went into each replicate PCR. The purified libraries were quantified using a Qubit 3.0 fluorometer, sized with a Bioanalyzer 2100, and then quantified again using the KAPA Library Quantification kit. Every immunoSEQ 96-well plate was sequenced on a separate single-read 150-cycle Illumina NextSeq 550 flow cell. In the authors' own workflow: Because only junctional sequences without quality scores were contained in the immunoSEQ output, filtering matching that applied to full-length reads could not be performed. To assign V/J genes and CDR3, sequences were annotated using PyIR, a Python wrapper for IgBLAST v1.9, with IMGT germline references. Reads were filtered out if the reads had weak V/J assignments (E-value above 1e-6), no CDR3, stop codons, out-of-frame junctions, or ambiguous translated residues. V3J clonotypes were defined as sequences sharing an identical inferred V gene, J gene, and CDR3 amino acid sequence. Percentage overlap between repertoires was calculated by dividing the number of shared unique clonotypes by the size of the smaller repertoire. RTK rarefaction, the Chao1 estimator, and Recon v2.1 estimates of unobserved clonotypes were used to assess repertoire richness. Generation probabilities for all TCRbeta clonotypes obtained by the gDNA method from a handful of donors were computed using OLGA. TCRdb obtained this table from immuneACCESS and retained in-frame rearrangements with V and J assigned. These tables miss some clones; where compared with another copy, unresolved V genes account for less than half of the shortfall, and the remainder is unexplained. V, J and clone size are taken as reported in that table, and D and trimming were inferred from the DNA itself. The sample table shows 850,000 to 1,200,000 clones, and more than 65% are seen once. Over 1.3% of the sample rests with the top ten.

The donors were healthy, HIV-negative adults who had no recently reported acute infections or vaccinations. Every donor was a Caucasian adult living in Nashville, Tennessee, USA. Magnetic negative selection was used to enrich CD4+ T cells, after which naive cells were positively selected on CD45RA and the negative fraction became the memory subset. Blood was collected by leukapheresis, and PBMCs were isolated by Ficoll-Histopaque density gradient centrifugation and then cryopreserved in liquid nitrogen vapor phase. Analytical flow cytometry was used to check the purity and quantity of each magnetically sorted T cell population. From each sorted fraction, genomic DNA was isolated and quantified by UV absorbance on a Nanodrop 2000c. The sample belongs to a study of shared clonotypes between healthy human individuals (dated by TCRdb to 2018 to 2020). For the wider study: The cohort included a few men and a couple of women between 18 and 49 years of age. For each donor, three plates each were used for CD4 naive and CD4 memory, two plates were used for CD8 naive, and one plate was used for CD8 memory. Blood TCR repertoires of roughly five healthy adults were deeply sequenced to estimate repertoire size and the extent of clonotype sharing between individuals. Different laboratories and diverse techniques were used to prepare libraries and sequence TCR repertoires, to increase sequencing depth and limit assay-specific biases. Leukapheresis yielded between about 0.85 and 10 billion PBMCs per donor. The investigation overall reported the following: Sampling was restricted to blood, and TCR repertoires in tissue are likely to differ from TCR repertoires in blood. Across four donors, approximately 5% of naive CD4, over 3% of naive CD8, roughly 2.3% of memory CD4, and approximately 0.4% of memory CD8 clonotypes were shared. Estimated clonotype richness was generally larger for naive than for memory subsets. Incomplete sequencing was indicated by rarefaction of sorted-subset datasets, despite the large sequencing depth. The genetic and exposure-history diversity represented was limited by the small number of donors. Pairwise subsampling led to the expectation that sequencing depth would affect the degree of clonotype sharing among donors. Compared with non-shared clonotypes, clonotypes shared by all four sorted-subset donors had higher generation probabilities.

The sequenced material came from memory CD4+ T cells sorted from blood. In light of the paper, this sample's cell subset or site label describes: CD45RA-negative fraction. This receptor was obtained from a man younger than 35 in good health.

The base sequence is TGCGCCAGCAGCATCGACCCTTCCGGGTCACCCCTCCACTTT. The encoded protein is CASSIDPSGSPLHF. The chain uses TRBV5-1 and TRBJ1-6, with the D gene not clear enough to name. The V end loses 4 bases and the J end loses 10 bases, and a stretch of 15 bases separates them. Sequences SGHRS (CDR1) and YFSETQ (CDR2) are obtained from the germline V gene. Spanning cysteine to phenylalanine, the CDR3 consists of 14 amino acids. Only the CDR3 part of the read is kept: 42 bases, read in frame from the first base. The full variable domain, completed from the reference TRBV5-1 and TRBJ1-6 proteins outside the CDR3, reads KAGVTQTPRYLIKTRGQQVTLSCSPISGHRSVSWYQQTPGQGLQFLFEYFSETQRNKGNFPGRFSGRQFSNSRSEMNVSTLELGDSALYLCASSIDPSGSPLHFGNGTRLTVT.